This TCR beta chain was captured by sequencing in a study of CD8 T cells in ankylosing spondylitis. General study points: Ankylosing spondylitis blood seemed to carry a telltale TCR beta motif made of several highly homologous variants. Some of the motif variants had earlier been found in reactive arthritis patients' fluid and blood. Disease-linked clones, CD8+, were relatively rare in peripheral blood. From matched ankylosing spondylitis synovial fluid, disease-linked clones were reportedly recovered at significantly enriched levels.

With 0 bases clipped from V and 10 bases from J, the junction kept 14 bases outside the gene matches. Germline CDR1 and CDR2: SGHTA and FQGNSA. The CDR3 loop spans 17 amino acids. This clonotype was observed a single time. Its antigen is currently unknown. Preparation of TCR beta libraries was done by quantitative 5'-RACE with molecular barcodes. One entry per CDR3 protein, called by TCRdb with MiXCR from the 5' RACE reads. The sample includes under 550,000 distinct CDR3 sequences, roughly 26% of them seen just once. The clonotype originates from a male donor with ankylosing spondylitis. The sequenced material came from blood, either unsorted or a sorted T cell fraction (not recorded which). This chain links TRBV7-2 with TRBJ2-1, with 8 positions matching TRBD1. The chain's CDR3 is CASSLARLTGAKGEQFF. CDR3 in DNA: TGTGCCAGCAGCTTAGCGCGATTGACAGGGGCAAAGGGGGAGCAGTTCTTC.